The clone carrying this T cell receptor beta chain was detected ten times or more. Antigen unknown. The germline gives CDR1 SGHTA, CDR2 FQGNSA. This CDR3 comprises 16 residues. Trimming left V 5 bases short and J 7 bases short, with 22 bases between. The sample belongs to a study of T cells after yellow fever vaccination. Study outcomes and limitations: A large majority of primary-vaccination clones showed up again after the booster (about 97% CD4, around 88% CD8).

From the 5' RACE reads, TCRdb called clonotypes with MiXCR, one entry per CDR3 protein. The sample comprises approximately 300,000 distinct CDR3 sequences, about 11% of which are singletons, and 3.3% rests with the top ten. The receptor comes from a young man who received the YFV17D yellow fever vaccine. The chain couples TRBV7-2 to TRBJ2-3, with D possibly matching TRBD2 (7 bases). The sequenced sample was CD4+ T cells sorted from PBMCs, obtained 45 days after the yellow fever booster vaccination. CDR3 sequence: CASSPPPAGAANTQYF. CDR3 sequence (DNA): TGTGCCAGCAGCCCCCCTCCGGCGGGGGCCGCAAATACGCAGTATTTT.